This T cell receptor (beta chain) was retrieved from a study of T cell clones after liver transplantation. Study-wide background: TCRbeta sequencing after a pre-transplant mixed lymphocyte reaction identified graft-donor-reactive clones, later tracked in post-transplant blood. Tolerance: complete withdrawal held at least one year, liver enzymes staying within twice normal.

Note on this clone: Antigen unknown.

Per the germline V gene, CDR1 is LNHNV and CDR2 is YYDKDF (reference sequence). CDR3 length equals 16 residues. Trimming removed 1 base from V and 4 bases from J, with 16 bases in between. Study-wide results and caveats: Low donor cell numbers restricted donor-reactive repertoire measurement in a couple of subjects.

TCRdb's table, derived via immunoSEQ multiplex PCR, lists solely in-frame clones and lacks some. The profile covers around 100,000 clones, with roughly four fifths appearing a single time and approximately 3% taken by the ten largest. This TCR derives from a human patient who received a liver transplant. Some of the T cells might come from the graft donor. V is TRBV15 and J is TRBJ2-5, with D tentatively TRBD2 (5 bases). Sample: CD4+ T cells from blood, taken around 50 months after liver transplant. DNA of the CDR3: TGTGCCACCAGCAGAGGAAAAGGGAGTGTTGGAGAGACCCAGTACTTC. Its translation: CATSRGKGSVGETQYF.